This T cell receptor beta chain appears in the sequencing data of a study of shared clonotypes between healthy human individuals. Study-wide points: Clonotype sharing across several donors was observed for about 5.2% of naive CD4 clonotypes. Generally, naive subsets came out with larger estimated richness than memory subsets.

The input for sorted-subset replicate PCRs was around 0.2 ug DNA, around 27,000 T cell genomes. Clones were sequenced by immunoSEQ multiplex PCR, and TCRdb holds only the in-frame ones, with some missing. The table records about 1.1 million clones, roughly 77% of them present only once. This clone has more than one count but fewer than ten. Its antigen is unidentified. This CDR3 is also generated by other DNA sequences in the sample. The CDR3 loop spans 14 amino acids. V dropped 4 bases and J dropped 5; count of bases not matched to a gene: 6. Germline V gives CDR1 MDHEN, CDR2 SYDVKM. The sequence was collected from a man between 18 and 35 years old in good health. Some clones in this sample may be carry-over from other donors' samples. Sequenced input: memory CD4+ T cells from PBMCs. Subset of the sample: CD45RA-negative fraction. The genes are TRBV28 and TRBJ1-1, with 8 bases that match TRBD1. The chain's CDR3 is CASSSRGRRTEAFF. In nucleotides, the CDR3 is TGTGCCAGCAGTTCCAGGGGGCGCAGAACTGAAGCTTTCTTT.